This TCR beta chain was identified during a study of control samples from healthy donors and cancer patients. Produced via immunoSEQ multiplex PCR; TCRdb's table is partial and in-frame only. The table has about 150,000 clones, 85% to 95% seen once; the top ten hold 1.3%. The V end lost 3 bases, the J end lost 3 bases, and 3 bases lay between the germline ends. Germline V gene data show CDR1 as SGHNT and CDR2 as YENEEA. The CDR3 contains 12 residues. The genes are TRBV11-3 and TRBJ1-3; D not resolved. The specimen was blood. This receptor was identified in a woman between 18 and 29 years old in good health. The CDR3 bases are TGTGCCAGCAGCTTCGGTGGAAACACCATATATTTT. It codes for CASSFGGNTIYF.